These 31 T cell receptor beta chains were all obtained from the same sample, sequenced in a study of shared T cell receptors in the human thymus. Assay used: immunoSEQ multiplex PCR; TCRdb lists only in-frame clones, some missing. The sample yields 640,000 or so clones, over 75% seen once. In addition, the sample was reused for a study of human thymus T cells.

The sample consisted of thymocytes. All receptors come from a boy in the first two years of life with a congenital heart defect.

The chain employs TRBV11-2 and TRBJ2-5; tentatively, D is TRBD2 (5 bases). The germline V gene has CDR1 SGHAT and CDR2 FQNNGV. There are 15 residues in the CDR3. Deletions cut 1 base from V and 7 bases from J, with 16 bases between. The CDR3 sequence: CASSLVSSSRRTQYF. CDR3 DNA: TGTGCCAGCAGCTTAGTCTCTAGCAGTCGGCGGACCCAGTACTTC.

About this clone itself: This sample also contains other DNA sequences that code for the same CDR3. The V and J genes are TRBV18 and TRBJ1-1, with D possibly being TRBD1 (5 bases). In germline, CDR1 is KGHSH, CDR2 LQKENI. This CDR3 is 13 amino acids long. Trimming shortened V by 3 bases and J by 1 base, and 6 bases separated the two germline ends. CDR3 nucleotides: TGTGCCAGCTCACCGGGGCGGAACACTGAAGCTTTCTTT. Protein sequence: CASSPGRNTEAFF. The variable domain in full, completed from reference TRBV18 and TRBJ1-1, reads NAGVMQNPRHLVRRRGQEARLRCSPMKGHSHVYWYRQLPEEGLKFMVYLQKENIIDESGMPKERFSAEFPKEGPSILRIQQVVRGDSAAYFCASSPGRNTEAFFGQGTRLTVV.

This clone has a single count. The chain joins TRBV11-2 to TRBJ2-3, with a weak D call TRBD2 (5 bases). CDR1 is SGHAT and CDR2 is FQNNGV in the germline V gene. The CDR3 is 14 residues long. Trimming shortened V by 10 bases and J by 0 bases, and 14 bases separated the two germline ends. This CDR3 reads CATTKAASTDTQYF. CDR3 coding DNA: TGTGCCACCACGAAAGCGGCTAGCACAGATACGCAGTATTTT.

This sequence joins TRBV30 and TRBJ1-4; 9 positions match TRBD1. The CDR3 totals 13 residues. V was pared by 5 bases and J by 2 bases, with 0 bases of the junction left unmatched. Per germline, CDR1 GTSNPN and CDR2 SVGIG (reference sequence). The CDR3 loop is CAWGTGTNEKLFF. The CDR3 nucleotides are TGTGCCTGGGGGACAGGGACTAATGAAAAACTGTTTTTT.

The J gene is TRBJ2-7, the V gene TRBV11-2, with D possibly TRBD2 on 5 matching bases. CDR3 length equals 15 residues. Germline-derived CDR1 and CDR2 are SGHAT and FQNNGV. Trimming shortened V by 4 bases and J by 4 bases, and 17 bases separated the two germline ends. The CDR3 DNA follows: TGTGCCAGCAGCTCCCCCCGTGGGAGTGCTTACGAGCAGTACTTC. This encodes CASSSPRGSAYEQYF.

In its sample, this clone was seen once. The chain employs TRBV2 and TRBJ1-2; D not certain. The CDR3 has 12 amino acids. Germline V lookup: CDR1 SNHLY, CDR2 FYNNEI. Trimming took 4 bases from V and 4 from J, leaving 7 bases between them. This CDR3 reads CASSVPIYGYTF. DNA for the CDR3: TGTGCCAGCAGTGTCCCAATCTATGGCTACACCTTC.

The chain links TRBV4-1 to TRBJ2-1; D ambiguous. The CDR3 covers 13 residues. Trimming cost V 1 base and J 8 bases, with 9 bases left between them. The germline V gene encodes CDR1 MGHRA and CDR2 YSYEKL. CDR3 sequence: CASSQVLFDEQFF. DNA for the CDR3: TGCGCCAGCAGCCAAGTTTTGTTCGATGAGCAGTTCTTC.

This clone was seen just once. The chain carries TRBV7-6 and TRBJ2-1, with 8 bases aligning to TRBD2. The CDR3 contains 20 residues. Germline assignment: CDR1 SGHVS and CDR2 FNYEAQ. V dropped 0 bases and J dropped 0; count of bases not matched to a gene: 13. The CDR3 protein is CASSLATEREHQSSYNEQFF. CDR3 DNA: TGTGCCAGCAGCTTAGCCACGGAGCGGGAGCATCAAAGCTCCTACAATGAGCAGTTCTTC.

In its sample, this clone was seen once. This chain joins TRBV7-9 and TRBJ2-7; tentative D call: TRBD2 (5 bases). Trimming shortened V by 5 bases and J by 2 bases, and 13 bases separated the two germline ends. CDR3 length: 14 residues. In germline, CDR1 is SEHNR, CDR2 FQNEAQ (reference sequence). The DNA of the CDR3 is TGTGCCAGCAGCCCCCGGGCGAGGGCCTACGAGCAGTACTTC. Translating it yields CASSPRARAYEQYF.

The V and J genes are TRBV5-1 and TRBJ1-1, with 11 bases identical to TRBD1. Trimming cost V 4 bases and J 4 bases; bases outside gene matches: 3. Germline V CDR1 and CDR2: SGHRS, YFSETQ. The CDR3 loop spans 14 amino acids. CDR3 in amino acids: CASSIGTGGTEAFF. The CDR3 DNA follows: TGCGCCAGCAGCATCGGGACAGGGGGCACTGAAGCTTTCTTT. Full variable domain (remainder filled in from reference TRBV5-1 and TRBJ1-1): KAGVTQTPRYLIKTRGQQVTLSCSPISGHRSVSWYQQTPGQGLQFLFEYFSETQRNKGNFPGRFSGRQFSNSRSEMNVSTLELGDSALYLCASSIGTGGTEAFFGQGTRLTVV.

Here the CDR3 reads CASSYRGGTGELFF. CDR3 nucleotides: TGTGCCAGTAGTTACAGGGGGGGAACCGGGGAGCTGTTTTTT. The chain uses TRBV19 and TRBJ2-2, with D possibly matching TRBD1 (8 bases). In germline, CDR1 is LNHDA, CDR2 SQIVND (reference sequence). CDR3 length: 14 residues. V gave up 5 bases and J gave up 5 bases, with 12 bases separating them.

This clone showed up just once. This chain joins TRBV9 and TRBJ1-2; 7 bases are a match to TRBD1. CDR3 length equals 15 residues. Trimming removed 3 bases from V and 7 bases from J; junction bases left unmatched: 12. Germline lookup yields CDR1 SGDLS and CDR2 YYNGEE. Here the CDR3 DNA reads TGTGCCAGCAGCGCGGGACAGAACTATTCTTGTGGCTACACCTTC. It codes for CASSAGQNYSCGYTF.

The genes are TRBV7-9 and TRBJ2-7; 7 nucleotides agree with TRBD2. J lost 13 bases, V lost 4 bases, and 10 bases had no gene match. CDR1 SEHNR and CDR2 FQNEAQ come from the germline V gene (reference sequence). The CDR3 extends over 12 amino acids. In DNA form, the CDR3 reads TGTGCCAGCAGCTCACGGGGAGGGGTGGGATACTTC. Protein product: CASSSRGGVGYF.

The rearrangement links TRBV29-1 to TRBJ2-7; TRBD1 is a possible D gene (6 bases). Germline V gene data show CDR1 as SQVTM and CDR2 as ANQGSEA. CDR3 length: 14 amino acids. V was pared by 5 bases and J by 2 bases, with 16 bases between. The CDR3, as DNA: TGCAGCGTTCGGGGCCAGGGGAGTGCCTACGAGCAGTACTTC. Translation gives CSVRGQGSAYEQYF.

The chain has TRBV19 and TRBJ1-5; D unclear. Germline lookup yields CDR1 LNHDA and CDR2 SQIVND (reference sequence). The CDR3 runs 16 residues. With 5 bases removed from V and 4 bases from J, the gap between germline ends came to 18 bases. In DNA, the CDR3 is TGTGCCAGTAGTTACCGGCCGTGGAGGGAAAATCAGCCCCAGCATTTT. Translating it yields CASSYRPWRENQPQHF.

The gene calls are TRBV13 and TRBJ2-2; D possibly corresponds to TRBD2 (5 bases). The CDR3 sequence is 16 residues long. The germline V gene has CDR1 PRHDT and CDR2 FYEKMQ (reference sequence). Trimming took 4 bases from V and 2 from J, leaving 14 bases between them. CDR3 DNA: TGTGCCAGCAGCTGGGCGGGCGTAATCAACACCGGGGAGCTGTTTTTT. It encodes CASSWAGVINTGELFF.

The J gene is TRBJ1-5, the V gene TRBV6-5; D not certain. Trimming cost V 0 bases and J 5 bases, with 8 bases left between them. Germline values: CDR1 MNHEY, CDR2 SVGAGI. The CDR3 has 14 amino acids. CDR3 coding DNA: TGTGCCAGCAGTTACTCAGGAGCCCATCAGCCCCAGCATTTT. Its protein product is CASSYSGAHQPQHF.

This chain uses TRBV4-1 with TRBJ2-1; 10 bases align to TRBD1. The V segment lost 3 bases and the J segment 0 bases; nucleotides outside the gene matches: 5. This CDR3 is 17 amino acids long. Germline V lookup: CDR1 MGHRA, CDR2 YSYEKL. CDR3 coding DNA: TGCGCCAGCAGCCAGGGGACAGGGGCTCCCTCCTACAATGAGCAGTTCTTC. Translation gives CASSQGTGAPSYNEQFF.

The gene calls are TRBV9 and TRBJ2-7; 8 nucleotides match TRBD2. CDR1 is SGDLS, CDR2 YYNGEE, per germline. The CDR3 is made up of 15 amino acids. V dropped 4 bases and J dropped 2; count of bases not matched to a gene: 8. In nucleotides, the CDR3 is TGTGCCAGCAGCTCCCGTAGCGGGGTGCCCTACGAGCAGTACTTC. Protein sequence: CASSSRSGVPYEQYF.

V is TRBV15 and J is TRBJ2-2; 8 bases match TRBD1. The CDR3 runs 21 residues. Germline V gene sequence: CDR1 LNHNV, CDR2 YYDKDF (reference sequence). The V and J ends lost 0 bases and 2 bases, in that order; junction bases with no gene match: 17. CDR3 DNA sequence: TGTGCCACCAGCAGAGATTCGCGCGACAGGGGATACCGGGCCAACACCGGGGAGCTGTTTTTT. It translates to CATSRDSRDRGYRANTGELFF. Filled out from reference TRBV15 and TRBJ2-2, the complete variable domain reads DAMVIQNPRYQVTQFGKPVTLSCSQTLNHNVMYWYQQKSSQAPKLLFHYYDKDFNNEADTPDNFQSRRPNTSFCFLDIRSPGLGDTAMYLCATSRDSRDRGYRANTGELFFGEGSRLTVL.

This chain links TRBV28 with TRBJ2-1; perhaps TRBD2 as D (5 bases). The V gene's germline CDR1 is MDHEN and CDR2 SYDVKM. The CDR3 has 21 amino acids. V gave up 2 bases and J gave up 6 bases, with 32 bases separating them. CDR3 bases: TGTGCCAGCAGTTTACACCGCCTTACTAGAAAATCTCTCTGGCCCCCCAATGAGCAGTTCTTC. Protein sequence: CASSLHRLTRKSLWPPNEQFF.

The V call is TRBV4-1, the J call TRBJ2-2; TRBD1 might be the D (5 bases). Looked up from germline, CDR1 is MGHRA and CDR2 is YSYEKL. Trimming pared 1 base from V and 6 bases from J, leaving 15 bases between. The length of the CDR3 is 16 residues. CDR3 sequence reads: CASSQVLARVPGELFF. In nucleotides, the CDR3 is TGCGCCAGCAGCCAAGTTTTGGCCAGGGTACCCGGGGAGCTGTTTTTT.

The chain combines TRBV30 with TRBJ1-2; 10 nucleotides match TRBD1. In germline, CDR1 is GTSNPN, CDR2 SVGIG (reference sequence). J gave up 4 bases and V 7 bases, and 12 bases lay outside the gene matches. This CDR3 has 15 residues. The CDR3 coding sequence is TGTGCCTCTAGGACAGGGGGAGGTATCGGCTATGGCTACACCTTC. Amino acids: CASRTGGGIGYGYTF.

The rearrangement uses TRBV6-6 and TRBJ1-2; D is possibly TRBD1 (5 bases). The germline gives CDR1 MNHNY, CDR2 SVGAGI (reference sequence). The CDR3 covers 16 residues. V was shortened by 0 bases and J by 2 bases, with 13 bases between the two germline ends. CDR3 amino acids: CASSYSPGRGNYGYTF. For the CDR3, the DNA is TGTGCCAGCAGTTACTCACCGGGGAGGGGCAACTATGGCTACACCTTC.

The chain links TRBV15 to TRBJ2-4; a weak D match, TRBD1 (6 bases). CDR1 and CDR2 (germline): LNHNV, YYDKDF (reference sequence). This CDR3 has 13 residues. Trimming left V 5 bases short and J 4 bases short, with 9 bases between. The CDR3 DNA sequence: TGTGCCACCAGCCCAACAGGGAAAAACATTCAGTACTTC. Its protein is CATSPTGKNIQYF.

CDR3 sequence reads: CASSHTSGNTGELFF. CDR3 coding DNA: TGCGCCAGCAGCCACACTAGCGGGAACACCGGGGAGCTGTTTTTT. V and J are TRBV4-1 and TRBJ2-2, with 8 nucleotides matching TRBD2. Germline trimming cut 3 bases from V and 1 base from J; bases unmatched to any gene: 1. CDR1 and CDR2 (germline): MGHRA, YSYEKL. The CDR3 consists of 15 residues.

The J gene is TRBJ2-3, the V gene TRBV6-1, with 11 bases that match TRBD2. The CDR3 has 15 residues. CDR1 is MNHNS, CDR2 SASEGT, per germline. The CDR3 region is CAVLAGAPRGDTQYF. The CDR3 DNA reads TGTGCGGTACTAGCGGGAGCCCCACGGGGAGATACGCAGTATTTT.

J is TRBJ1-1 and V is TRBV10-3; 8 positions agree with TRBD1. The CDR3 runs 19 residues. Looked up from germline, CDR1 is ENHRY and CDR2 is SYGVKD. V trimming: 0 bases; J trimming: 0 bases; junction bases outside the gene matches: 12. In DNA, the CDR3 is TGTGCCATCAGTGAGTCGAGGGGTGACAGGGGAACCCTGAACACTGAAGCTTTCTTT. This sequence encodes CAISESRGDRGTLNTEAFF.

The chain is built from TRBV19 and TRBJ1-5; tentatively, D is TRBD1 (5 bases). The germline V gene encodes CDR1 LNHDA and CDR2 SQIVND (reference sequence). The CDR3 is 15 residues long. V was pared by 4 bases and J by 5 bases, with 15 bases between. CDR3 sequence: CASSTETETYQPQHF. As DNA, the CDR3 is TGTGCCAGTAGTACGGAGACAGAGACTTATCAGCCCCAGCATTTT.

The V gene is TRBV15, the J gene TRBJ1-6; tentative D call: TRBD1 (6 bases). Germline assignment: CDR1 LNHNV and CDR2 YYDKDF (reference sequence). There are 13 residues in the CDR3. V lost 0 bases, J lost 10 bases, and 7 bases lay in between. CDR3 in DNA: TGTGCCACCAGCAGAGATCAGGGGTCACCCCTCCACTTT. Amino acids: CATSRDQGSPLHF.

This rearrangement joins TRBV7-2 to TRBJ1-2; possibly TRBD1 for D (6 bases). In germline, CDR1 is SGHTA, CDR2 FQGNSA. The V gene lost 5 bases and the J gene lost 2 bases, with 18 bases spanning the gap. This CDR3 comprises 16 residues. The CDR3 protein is CASSQYRDTPNYGYTF. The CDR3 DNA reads TGTGCCAGCAGCCAGTACCGGGACACTCCCAACTATGGCTACACCTTC.